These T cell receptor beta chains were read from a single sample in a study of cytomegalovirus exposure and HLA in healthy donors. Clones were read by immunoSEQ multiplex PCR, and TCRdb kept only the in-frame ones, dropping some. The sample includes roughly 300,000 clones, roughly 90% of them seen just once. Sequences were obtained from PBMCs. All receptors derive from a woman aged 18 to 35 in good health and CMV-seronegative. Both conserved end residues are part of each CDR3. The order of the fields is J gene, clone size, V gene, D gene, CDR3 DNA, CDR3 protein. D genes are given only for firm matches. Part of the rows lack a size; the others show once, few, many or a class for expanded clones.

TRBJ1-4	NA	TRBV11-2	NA	TGTGCCAGCAGCCCCCCAGGGCTTGCTAATGAAAAACTGTTTTTT	CASSPPGLANEKLFF
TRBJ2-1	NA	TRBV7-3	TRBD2	TGTGCCAGCAGCAATACCGGGACTAGCGGGAGGGGTCTTTGGAATGAGCAGTTCTTC	CASSNTGTSGRGLWNEQFF
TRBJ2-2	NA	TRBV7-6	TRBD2	TGTGCCAGCAGACCACTAGCGGGGGCACTCGGGGAGCTGTTTTTT	CASRPLAGALGELFF
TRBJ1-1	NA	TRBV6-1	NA	TGTGCCAGCAGTGAAGCCTATGGAGCTTTCTTT	CASSEAYGAFF
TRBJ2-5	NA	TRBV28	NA	TGTGCCAGCAGTTACCCTCGACAGCCCGCCCCCACACAAGAGACCCAGTACTTC	CASSYPRQPAPTQETQYF
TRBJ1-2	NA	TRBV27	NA	TGTGCCAGCAGCGACGGGACATACTATGGCTACACCTTC	CASSDGTYYGYTF
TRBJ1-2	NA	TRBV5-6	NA	TGTGCCAGCAGCTTGGAGGGAGTGGTAGGCTACACCTTC	CASSLEGVVGYTF
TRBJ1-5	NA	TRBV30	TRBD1	TGTGCGTCCGGACAGGGCGGGCAGCCCCAGCATTTT	CASGQGGQPQHF
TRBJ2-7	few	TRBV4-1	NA	TGCGCCAGCAGCCTCGGCAGACCATTGACTGAGACCTACGAGCAGTACTTC	CASSLGRPLTETYEQYF
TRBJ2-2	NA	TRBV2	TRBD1	TGTGCCAGGAGGACAGGGGCGAACACCGGGGAGCTGTTTTTT	CARRTGANTGELFF
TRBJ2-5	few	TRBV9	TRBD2	TGTGCCAGCAGCGTAGCTAGCGGGAGGGCCTTGGAGACCCAGTACTTC	CASSVASGRALETQYF
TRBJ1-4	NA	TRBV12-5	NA	TGTGCTAGTGGTTTAGGAGGGAGTCTGGGTGAAAAACTGTTTTTT	CASGLGGSLGEKLFF
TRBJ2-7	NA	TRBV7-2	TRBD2	TGTGCCAGCAGCTTCAGCTCTAGCGGGGTTTACGAGCAGTACTTC	CASSFSSSGVYEQYF
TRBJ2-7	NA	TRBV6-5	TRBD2	TGTGCCAGCACCTCGGGACTAGGGTACGAGCAGTACTTC	CASTSGLGYEQYF
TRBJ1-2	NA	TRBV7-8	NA	TGTGCCAGCAGCTTAGCAGGGGGTCACTATGGCTACACCTTC	CASSLAGGHYGYTF
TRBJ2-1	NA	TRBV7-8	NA	TGTGCCAGCAGCTTTCACGAGTCGGGTGAGCAGTTCTTC	CASSFHESGEQFF
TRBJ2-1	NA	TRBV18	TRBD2	TGTGCCAGCTCACCTGGAAGAGAATCCGGGACTAGCCTTGGTGAGCAGTTCTTC	CASSPGRESGTSLGEQFF
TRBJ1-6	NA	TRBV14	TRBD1	TGTGCCAGCAGCCGCCACAGGGGTCCAACCTTTTCACCCCTCCACTTT	CASSRHRGPTFSPLHF
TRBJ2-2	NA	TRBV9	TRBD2	TGTGCCAGCAGCGTATCACTAGCGGGAGGGCACACCGGGGAGCTGTTTTTT	CASSVSLAGGHTGELFF
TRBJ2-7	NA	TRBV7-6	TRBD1	TGTGCCAGCAGCTCTAGCCCTACAGGGGGCGAGCAGTACTTC	CASSSSPTGGEQYF
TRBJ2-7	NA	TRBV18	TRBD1	TGTGCCAGCTCACCCGGTTTCGGGCAGGGGGCCTACGAGCAGTACTTC	CASSPGFGQGAYEQYF
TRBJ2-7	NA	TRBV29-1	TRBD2	TGCAGTGCCGGGAGGGGTTCCTACGAGCAGTACTTC	CSAGRGSYEQYF
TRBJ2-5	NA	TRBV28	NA	TGTGCCAGCAGTTCTACGGGAGTAAAGACCCAGTACTTC	CASSSTGVKTQYF
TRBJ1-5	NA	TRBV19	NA	TGTGCCAGTAGTATAGACGGGAGTAAACAGCCCCAGCATTTT	CASSIDGSKQPQHF
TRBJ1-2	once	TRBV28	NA	TGTGCCACCCGGGGAGCGATTAACTATGGCTACACCTTC	CATRGAINYGYTF
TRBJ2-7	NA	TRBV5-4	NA	TGTGCCAGCAGCTCGACAGGAGTATCCTACGAGCAGTACTTC	CASSSTGVSYEQYF
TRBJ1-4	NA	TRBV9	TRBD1	TGTGCCAGCAGCGGGGGACAGGGGCCTAATGAAAAACTGTTTTTT	CASSGGQGPNEKLFF
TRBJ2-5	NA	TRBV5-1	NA	TGCGCCAGCAGCTTGGACATCCAAGAGACCCAGTACTTC	CASSLDIQETQYF
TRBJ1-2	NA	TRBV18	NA	TGTGCCAGCTCACCACGGTTCAGGGACTATGGCTACACCTTC	CASSPRFRDYGYTF